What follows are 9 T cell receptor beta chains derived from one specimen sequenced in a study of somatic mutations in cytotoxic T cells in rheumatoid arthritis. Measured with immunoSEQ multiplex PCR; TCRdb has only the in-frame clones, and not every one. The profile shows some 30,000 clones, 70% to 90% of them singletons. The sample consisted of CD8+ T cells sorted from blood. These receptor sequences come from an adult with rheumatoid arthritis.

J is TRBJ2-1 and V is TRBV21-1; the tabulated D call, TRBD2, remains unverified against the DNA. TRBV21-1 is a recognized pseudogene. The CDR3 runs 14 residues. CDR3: CARNGGSSYNEQFF. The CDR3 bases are TGTGCCAGGAATGGGGGGAGCTCCTACAATGAGCAGTTCTTC.

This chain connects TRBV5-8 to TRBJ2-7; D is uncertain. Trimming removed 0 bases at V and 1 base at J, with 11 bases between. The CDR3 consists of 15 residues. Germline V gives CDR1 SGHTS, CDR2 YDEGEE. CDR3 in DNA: TGTGCCAGCAGCTTGGTGTTTGTGGGGTCCTACGAGCAGTACTTC. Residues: CASSLVFVGSYEQYF.

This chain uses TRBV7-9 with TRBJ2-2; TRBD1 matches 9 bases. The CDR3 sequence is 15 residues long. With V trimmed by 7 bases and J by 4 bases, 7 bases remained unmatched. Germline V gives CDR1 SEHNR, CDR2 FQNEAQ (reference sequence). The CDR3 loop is CASIPGQGITGELFF. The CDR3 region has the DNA TGTGCCAGCATTCCGGGACAGGGAATCACCGGGGAGCTGTTTTTT.

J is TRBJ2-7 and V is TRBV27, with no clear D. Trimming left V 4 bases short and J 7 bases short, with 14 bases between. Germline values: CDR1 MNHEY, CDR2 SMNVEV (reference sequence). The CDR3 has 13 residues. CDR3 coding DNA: TGTGCCAGCAGTTGGGGTGTTAGTAGGGAGCAGTACTTC. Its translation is CASSWGVSREQYF.

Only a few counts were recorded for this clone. The CDR3: CAWSVPGISNQPQHF. The CDR3 DNA is TGTGCCTGGAGTGTCCCGGGAATTAGCAATCAGCCCCAGCATTTT. The gene calls are TRBV30 and TRBJ1-5, with D uncertain. Germline assignment: CDR1 GTSNPN and CDR2 SVGIG (reference sequence). CDR3 length equals 15 residues. V shed 0 bases and J shed 0 bases, with 9 bases lying between them.

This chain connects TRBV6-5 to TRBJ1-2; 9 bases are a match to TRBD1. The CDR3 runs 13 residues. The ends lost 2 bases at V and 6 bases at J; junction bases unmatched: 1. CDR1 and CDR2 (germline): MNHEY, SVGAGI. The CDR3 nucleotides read TGTGCCAGCAGTTACGGGACAGGGCATGGCTACACCTTC. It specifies CASSYGTGHGYTF.

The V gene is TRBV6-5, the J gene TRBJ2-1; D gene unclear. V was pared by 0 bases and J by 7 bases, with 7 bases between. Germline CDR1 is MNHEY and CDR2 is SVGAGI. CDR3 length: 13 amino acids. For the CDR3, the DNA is TGTGCCAGCAGTTACTCCGGTATGAATGAGCAGTTCTTC. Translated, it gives CASSYSGMNEQFF.

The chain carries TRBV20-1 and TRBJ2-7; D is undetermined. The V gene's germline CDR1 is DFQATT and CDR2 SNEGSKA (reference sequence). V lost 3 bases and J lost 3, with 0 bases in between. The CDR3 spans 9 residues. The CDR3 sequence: CSASYEQYF. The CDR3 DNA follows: TGCAGTGCTAGCTACGAGCAGTACTTC.

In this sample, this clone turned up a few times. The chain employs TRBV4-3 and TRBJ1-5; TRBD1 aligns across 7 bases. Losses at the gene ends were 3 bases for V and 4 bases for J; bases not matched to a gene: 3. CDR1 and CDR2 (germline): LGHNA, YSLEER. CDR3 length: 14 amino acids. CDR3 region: CASSHYRGNQPQHF. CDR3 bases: TGCGCCAGCAGCCACTACAGGGGAAATCAGCCCCAGCATTTT.